Listed here are 27 T cell receptor beta chains from one sample, sequenced in a study of shared clonotypes between healthy human individuals. Assay: immunoSEQ multiplex PCR; the TCRdb copy retains only in-frame clones and omits some. The repertoire has around 1.5 million clones, nearly 99% of them found once; the top ten carry around 0.47%. The sequenced sample was naive CD4+ T cells sorted from blood. Subset described: CD45RA+ positively selected. The receptors shown here come from a man in his thirties or forties in good health.

The V call is TRBV28, the J call TRBJ1-2, with D perhaps matching TRBD1 (5 bases). The germline V gene encodes CDR1 MDHEN and CDR2 SYDVKM. This CDR3 contains 14 residues. Trimming shortened V by 8 bases and J by 8 bases, and 21 bases separated the two germline ends. The CDR3 spells CASLNSQGNRGYTF. As DNA, the CDR3 is TGTGCCAGCCTTAATTCCCAGGGTAATCGGGGCTACACCTTC.

This chain links TRBV6-5 with TRBJ1-2; weak D call: TRBD1 (5 bases). V gave up 7 bases and J gave up 0 bases, with 15 bases separating them. The V gene's germline CDR1 is MNHEY and CDR2 SVGAGI. The CDR3 contains 15 residues. CDR3 nucleotide sequence: TGTGCCAGCACATTGGGGCGCTTCTCTAACTATGGCTACACCTTC. Translation: CASTLGRFSNYGYTF.

The chain links TRBV7-2 to TRBJ2-7; D gene unclear. There are 16 residues in the CDR3. Germline V gene lookup returns CDR1 SGHTA and CDR2 FQGNSA. Trimming took 5 bases from V and 3 from J, leaving 20 bases between them. The CDR3 DNA is TGTGCCAGCAGCCCACCCCCCAGGTTTACGGTCTACGAGCAGTACTTC. Residues: CASSPPPRFTVYEQYF. The whole variable domain, remainder taken from reference TRBV7-2 and TRBJ2-7, is GAGVSQSPSNKVTEKGKDVELRCDPISGHTALYWYRQSLGQGLEFLIYFQGNSAPDKSGLPSDRFSAERTGGSVSTLTIQRTQQEDSAVYLCASSPPPRFTVYEQYFGPGTRLTVT.

Remarks on this clone: Other DNA sequences in this specimen translate into the identical CDR3. V usage is TRBV29-1 and J usage is TRBJ2-2; D uncertain. The germline CDR1 and CDR2 sequences are SQVTM and ANQGSEA. The ends were cut back, 6 bases at V and 1 base at J, with 9 bases in the middle. This CDR3 region has 13 residues. In nucleotides, the CDR3 is TGCAGCGTGGACCAGGAGAACACCGGGGAGCTGTTTTTT. This translates into CSVDQENTGELFF.

As to this clone: The sample holds other DNA sequences that translate to the same CDR3. The chain couples TRBV5-4 to TRBJ2-1, with 7 bases identical to TRBD2. Germline CDR1 and CDR2: SGHNT and YYREEE (reference sequence). This CDR3 region has 14 residues. With 3 bases clipped from V and 3 bases from J, the junction kept 3 bases outside the gene matches. The CDR3 loop reads CASSSGTNYNEQFF. The CDR3 bases are TGTGCCAGCAGCTCCGGGACTAACTACAATGAGCAGTTCTTC.

The chain is built from TRBV6-5 and TRBJ1-1; maybe TRBD1 (6 bases). This CDR3 is 15 amino acids long. V was pared by 7 bases and J by 0 bases, with 15 bases between. Germline V gene sequence: CDR1 MNHEY, CDR2 SVGAGI. The CDR3 is CASTRDMVMNTEAFF. CDR3 coding DNA: TGTGCCAGCACCCGGGACATGGTAATGAACACTGAAGCTTTCTTT.

The chain carries TRBV7-9 and TRBJ2-1; TRBD2 agrees at 8 bases. The CDR3 covers 15 residues. Per germline, CDR1 SEHNR and CDR2 FQNEAQ (reference sequence). After removal of 1 base from V and 3 bases from J, the junction contained 2 bases not matched to a gene. As DNA, the CDR3 is TGTGCCAGCAGCTTAGAAGCGGGAGTCTACAATGAGCAGTTCTTC. This translates into CASSLEAGVYNEQFF.

The chain carries TRBV10-1 and TRBJ2-5; D possibly uses TRBD1 or TRBD2 (6 bases each). The V end was cut by 2 bases, the J end by 5 bases, with 12 bases between. This CDR3 contains 14 residues. Germline V gives CDR1 WNHNN, CDR2 SYGVQD (reference sequence). Here the CDR3 reads CASSERGLGETQYF. In DNA, the CDR3 is TGCGCCAGCAGTGAGCGGGGGCTCGGGGAGACCCAGTACTTC.

The V call is TRBV19, the J call TRBJ2-7; D gene ambiguous. The V end was cut by 1 base, the J end by 0 bases, with 7 bases between. CDR1 is LNHDA, CDR2 SQIVND, per germline (reference sequence). This CDR3 comprises 14 residues. The CDR3 DNA is TGTGCCAGTAGTATAGCCGCCCGCTCCTACGAGCAGTACTTC. Its protein is CASSIAARSYEQYF.

The V gene is TRBV28, the J gene TRBJ1-2; D is undetermined. The V end lost 5 bases, the J end lost 9 bases, and 13 bases lay between the germline ends. CDR1 is MDHEN, CDR2 SYDVKM, per germline. The CDR3 sequence is 12 residues long. The CDR3, as DNA: TGTGCCAGCAGTACCTATAACATCCGCTACACCTTC. It encodes CASSTYNIRYTF.

V is TRBV9 and J is TRBJ2-7; 9 bases are shared with TRBD2. V dropped 0 bases and J dropped 2; count of bases not matched to a gene: 3. Germline V gene lookup returns CDR1 SGDLS and CDR2 YYNGEE. This CDR3 is 15 amino acids long. The CDR3 protein is CASSVGSGRTYEQYF. In DNA, the CDR3 is TGTGCCAGCAGCGTAGGTAGCGGGAGAACCTACGAGCAGTACTTC.

V is TRBV7-9 and J is TRBJ2-5; weak D call: TRBD1 (6 bases). The germline V and J ends were trimmed by 2 bases and 1 base, with 17 bases remaining between them. The CDR3 totals 17 residues. CDR1 and CDR2 (germline): SEHNR, FQNEAQ (reference sequence). CDR3 DNA: TGTGCCAGCAGCTTAATTATAGGGGGAGCTCCCCAAGAGACCCAGTACTTC. This encodes CASSLIIGGAPQETQYF.

The chain recombines TRBV25-1 with TRBJ2-1, with a tentative D call TRBD1 (5 bases). This CDR3 has 13 amino acids. CDR1 is MGHDK, CDR2 SYGVNS, per germline. The CDR3 nucleotides are TGTGCTTCAACAAGGGGCGTAAGTAATGAGCAGTTCTTC. It is translated as CASTRGVSNEQFF. The variable domain in full, completed from reference TRBV25-1 and TRBJ2-1, reads EADIYQTPRYLVIGTGKKITLECSQTMGHDKMYWYQQDPGMELHLIHYSYGVNSTEKGDLSSESTVSRIRTEHFPLTLESARPSHTSQYLCASTRGVSNEQFFGPGTRLTVL.

V and J are TRBV7-9 and TRBJ2-1; 9 bases match TRBD2. From germline, CDR1 is SEHNR and CDR2 FQNEAQ (reference sequence). This CDR3 has 14 residues. V gave up 0 bases and J gave up 8 bases; unmatched junction bases: 2. CDR3 DNA: TGTGCCAGCAGCTTAGCAGCGGGAGGTTATGAGCAGTTCTTC. Translated: CASSLAAGGYEQFF.

This sequence joins TRBV14 and TRBJ2-1; tentatively, D is TRBD2 (5 bases). V lost 8 bases, J lost 9 bases, and 17 bases lay in between. The CDR3 has 13 amino acids. Germline V CDR1 and CDR2: SGHDN, FVKESK. CDR3 amino acids: CASCPELGAEQFF. As DNA, the CDR3 is TGTGCCAGCTGTCCCGAACTAGGCGCTGAGCAGTTCTTC.

The CDR3 nucleotides read TGCGCCAGCAGCCGCGGACAGGGGGTCACGACCTTC. Protein: CASSRGQGVTTF. The rearrangement joins TRBV4-1 to TRBJ1-2, with 10 bases aligning to TRBD1. J lost 14 bases, V lost 4 bases, and 7 bases had no gene match. The CDR3 contains 12 residues. Germline V gene sequence: CDR1 MGHRA, CDR2 YSYEKL.

The sample holds one count of this clone. The rearrangement links TRBV5-4 to TRBJ2-5, with D unclear. Deletions cut 0 bases from V and 5 bases from J, with 17 bases between. This CDR3 spans 16 amino acids. Germline-derived CDR1 and CDR2 are SGHNT and YYREEE (reference sequence). The CDR3 DNA sequence: TGTGCCAGCAGCTTGGGTCGTGTAAATTCCGGGGAGACCCAGTACTTC. This gives the protein CASSLGRVNSGETQYF.

The chain has TRBV18 and TRBJ1-2; 7 nucleotides agree with TRBD1. The junction had 4 bases not matched to a gene; V was cut back by 4 bases and J by 2 bases. In germline, CDR1 is KGHSH, CDR2 LQKENI. The CDR3 spans 14 residues. The chain's CDR3 is CASSRGQENYGYTF. CDR3 nucleotides: TGTGCCAGCTCACGCGGACAGGAAAACTATGGCTACACCTTC.

The rearrangement uses TRBV18 and TRBJ1-4; D not certain. This CDR3 spans 16 amino acids. Germline V gene lookup returns CDR1 KGHSH and CDR2 LQKENI. Trimming left V 1 base short and J 0 bases short, with 9 bases between. CDR3 DNA sequence: TGTGCCAGCTCACCACAGACCCCTGCAACTAATGAAAAACTGTTTTTT. This gives the protein CASSPQTPATNEKLFF.

The rearrangement uses TRBV5-1 and TRBJ1-1; TRBD1 agrees at 9 bases. Looked up from germline, CDR1 is SGHRS and CDR2 is YFSETQ. This CDR3 is 14 amino acids long. V lost 0 bases to trimming and J lost 6 bases; unmatched junction nucleotides: 3. Here the CDR3 reads CASSLGTGVPEAFF. The CDR3 region has the DNA TGCGCCAGCAGCTTGGGGACAGGGGTGCCTGAAGCTTTCTTT.

To note about this clone: Other nucleotide sequences in the sample specify the same CDR3. The chain carries TRBV5-1 and TRBJ2-6; no clear D gene. The germline CDR1 and CDR2 sequences are SGHRS and YFSETQ. V was pared by 6 bases and J by 0 bases, with 1 base between. CDR3 length: 12 residues. As DNA, the CDR3 is TGCGCCAGCAACTCTGGGGCCAACGTCCTGACTTTC. This gives the protein CASNSGANVLTF.

The chain combines TRBV6-1 with TRBJ2-2; TRBD2 matches 8 bases. Germline assignment: CDR1 MNHNS and CDR2 SASEGT. Germline trimming cut 6 bases from V and 5 bases from J; bases unmatched to any gene: 5. The CDR3 consists of 14 residues. The CDR3 loop is CASRASGSTGELFF. CDR3 sequence (DNA): TGTGCCAGCAGGGCTAGCGGGTCGACCGGGGAGCTGTTTTTT.

The chain links TRBV19 to TRBJ1-5; 8 bases agree with TRBD1. The CDR3 has 16 residues. The V gene end was trimmed by 3 bases and the J gene end by 1 base; junction bases not matched to a gene: 5. Looked up from germline, CDR1 is LNHDA and CDR2 is SQIVND (reference sequence). DNA for the CDR3: TGTGCCAGTAGTATCCTCAGGGGGCAAAGCAATCAGCCCCAGCATTTT. Translation: CASSILRGQSNQPQHF.

This rearrangement joins TRBV9 to TRBJ2-7; 10 bases agree with TRBD1. V lost 4 bases to trimming and J lost 2 bases; unmatched junction nucleotides: 9. The germline V gene encodes CDR1 SGDLS and CDR2 YYNGEE. There are 16 residues in the CDR3. CDR3 DNA sequence: TGTGCCAGCAGCCCTCAACCCGGACAGGGGGCCTACGAGCAGTACTTC. Translating gives CASSPQPGQGAYEQYF. The whole variable domain, remainder taken from reference TRBV9 and TRBJ2-7, is DSGVTQTPKHLITATGQRVTLRCSPRSGDLSVYWYQQSLDQGLQFLIQYYNGEERAKGNILERFSAQQFPDLHSELNLSSLELGDSALYFCASSPQPGQGAYEQYFGPGTRLTVT.

This sequence joins TRBV6-4 and TRBJ2-1, with TRBD2 matching 7 bases. This CDR3 spans 15 amino acids. Germline CDR1 and CDR2: MRHNA and SNTAGT. The V segment lost 5 bases and the J segment 4 bases; nucleotides outside the gene matches: 8. The CDR3 nucleotides read TGTGCCAGCAGTCCCGGACTAGGGTCGTACAATGAGCAGTTCTTC. Its protein product is CASSPGLGSYNEQFF.

V usage is TRBV10-3 and J usage is TRBJ2-1; 9 bases align to TRBD2. With 11 bases clipped from V and 8 bases from J, the junction kept 7 bases outside the gene matches. This CDR3 region has 12 residues. The V gene's germline CDR1 is ENHRY and CDR2 SYGVKD. In DNA form, the CDR3 reads TGTGCCGGTAGCGGGAGCCCACATGAGCAGTTCTTC. Its translation is CAGSGSPHEQFF.

This chain uses TRBV9 with TRBJ1-4; 10 bases match TRBD1. The CDR3 runs 16 residues. Germline assignment: CDR1 SGDLS and CDR2 YYNGEE. V dropped 0 bases and J dropped 8; count of bases not matched to a gene: 7. Here the CDR3 DNA reads TGTGCCAGCAGCGTAGCCGTGGGACAGGGGAGGGAAAAACTGTTTTTT. Protein: CASSVAVGQGREKLFF.